This paragraph covers one TCR beta chain sequence. Its antigen is not identified. The Oncomine TCR Beta short-read assay was applied to DNA of cultured CD4+ T cells. TCRdb re-derived calls from the PCR reads in MiXCR, one entry per CDR3 protein. Altogether 9,000 to 15,000 distinct CDR3 sequences are present, around 48% being singletons, with the ten largest covering less than 25%. The germline V and J ends were trimmed by 5 bases and 0 bases, with 8 bases remaining between them. The CDR3 has 14 amino acids. CDR1 and CDR2 from the germline V gene are LNHNV and YYDKDF (reference sequence). These data originate in a study of vaccination and CD4 T cells after COVID-19. For the study at large: In the convalescent cohort, there were six males and four females, two of them Hispanic. Sampling that followed vaccination took place a median approximately 76 days after dose two, within a range of 14 to 241.

Treatment reported: approximately nine-day PBMC culture with coronavirus spike peptide pools or control peptides (ViraFEST assay). V and J are TRBV15 and TRBJ1-5; D is undetermined. The sequence came from a human donor who had recovered from COVID-19. Specimen: CD4+ T cells from blood, cultured in vitro. CDR3 coding DNA: TGTGCCACCAGCGAGGCGGTTAGCAATCAGCCCCAGCATTTT. This codes for CATSEAVSNQPQHF.